This T cell receptor beta chain was obtained from a study of CD8+CD57+ T cells in acquired aplastic anemia. The TCR beta profiling, which covered VDJ combination and CDR3 sequence, was carried out using genomic DNA as the template. TCRdb re-called the reads through MiXCR, storing one row per CDR3 protein. The sample carries about 150,000 distinct CDR3 sequences, about 54% recorded once. Previously, flow cytometry had revealed CD8+CD57+ cell expansion in the patients chosen for sequencing. CDR1 is ENHRY and CDR2 is SYGVKD in the germline V gene. This CDR3 comprises 12 residues. A note on this clonotype: A junction boundary mismatches the germline segment, possibly from a read error.

The genes are TRBV10-3 and TRBJ2-3; no firm D call. The sample was sorted CD4+, CD8+, or CD8+CD57+ T cells (not recorded which) from PBMCs. This clonotype was obtained from a human donor with aplastic anemia. CDR3 coding DNA: TGTGCCATCAGTGAGTCGGAAGAAAAGGCCTCCTTT. Its translation: CAISESEEKASF.